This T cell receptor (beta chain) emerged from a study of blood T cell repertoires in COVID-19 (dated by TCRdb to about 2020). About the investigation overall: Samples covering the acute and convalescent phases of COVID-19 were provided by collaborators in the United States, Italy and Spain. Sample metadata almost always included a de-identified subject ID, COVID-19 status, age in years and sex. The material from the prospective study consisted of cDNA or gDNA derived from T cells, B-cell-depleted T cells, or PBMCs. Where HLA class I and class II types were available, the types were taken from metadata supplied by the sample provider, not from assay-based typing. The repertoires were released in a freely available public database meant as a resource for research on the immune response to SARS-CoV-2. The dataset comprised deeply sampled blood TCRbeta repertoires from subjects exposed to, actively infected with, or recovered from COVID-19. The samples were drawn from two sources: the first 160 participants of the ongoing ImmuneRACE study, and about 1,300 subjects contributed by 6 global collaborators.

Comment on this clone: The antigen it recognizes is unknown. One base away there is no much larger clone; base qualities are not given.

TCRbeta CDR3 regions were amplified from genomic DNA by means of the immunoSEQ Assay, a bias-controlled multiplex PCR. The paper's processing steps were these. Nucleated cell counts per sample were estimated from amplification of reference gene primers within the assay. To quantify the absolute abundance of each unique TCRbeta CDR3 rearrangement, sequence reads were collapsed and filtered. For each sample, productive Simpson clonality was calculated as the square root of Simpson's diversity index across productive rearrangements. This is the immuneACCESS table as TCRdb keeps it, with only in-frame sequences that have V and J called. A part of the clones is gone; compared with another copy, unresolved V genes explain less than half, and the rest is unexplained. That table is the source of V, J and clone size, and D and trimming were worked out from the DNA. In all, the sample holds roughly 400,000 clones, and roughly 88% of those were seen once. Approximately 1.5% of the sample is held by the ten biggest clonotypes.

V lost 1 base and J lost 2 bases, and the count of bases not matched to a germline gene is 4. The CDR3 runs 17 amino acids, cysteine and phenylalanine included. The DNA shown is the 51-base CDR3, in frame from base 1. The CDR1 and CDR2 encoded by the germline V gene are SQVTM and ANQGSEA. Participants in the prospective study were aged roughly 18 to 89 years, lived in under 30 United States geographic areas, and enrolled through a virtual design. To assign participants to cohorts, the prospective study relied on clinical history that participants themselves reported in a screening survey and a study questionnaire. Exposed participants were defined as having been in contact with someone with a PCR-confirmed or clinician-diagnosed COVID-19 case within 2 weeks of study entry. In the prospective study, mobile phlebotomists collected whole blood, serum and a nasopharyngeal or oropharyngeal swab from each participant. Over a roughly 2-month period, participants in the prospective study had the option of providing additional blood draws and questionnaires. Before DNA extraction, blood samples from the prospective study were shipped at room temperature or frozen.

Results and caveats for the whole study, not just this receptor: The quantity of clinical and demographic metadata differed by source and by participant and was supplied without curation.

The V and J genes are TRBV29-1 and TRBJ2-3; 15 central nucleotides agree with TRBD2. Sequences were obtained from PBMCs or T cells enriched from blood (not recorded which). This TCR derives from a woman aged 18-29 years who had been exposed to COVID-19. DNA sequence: TGCAGCGTTGAAGTCGGGACTAGCGGGAGGTTCACAGATACGCAGTATTTT. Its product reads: CSVEVGTSGRFTDTQYF.